Following are 6 T cell receptor beta chains from one sample sequenced in a study of T-cell memory formation after mild COVID-19. TCRdb recomputed calls from the 5' RACE reads with MiXCR, one row per CDR3 protein. The repertoire holds about 13,000 distinct CDR3 sequences, 15% to 20% seen once, with about 59% in the top ten. Sequenced material: PBMCs or a T cell subset sorted from them (not recorded which). The source is a young man who had mild COVID-19 (a few samples of this study predate the infection). Cell type and time point are not known.

This clonotype has ten or more counts. The chain is built from TRBV4-2 and TRBJ2-5; TRBD1 agrees at 8 bases. The V and J ends lost 1 base and 5 bases, in that order; junction bases with no gene match: 9. This CDR3 has 16 residues. Germline CDR1 LGHNA, CDR2 YNFKEQ. The chain's CDR3 is CASSQGGTGAGETQYF. The DNA of the CDR3 is TGTGCCAGCAGCCAAGGAGGGACAGGCGCGGGGGAGACCCAGTACTTC.

Many counts were recorded for this clonotype. J is TRBJ1-4 and V is TRBV24-1; TRBD1 matches at 10 bases. V shed 4 bases and J 7 bases; nucleotides not matched to a gene: 8. The CDR3 sequence is 16 residues long. Germline CDR1 reads KGHDR; CDR2 reads SFDVKD. CDR3 nucleotide sequence: TGTGCCACCAGTGACCCTCAGACAGGGGGCGGTGAAAAACTGTTTTTT. This codes for CATSDPQTGGGEKLFF.

The chain joins TRBV7-9 to TRBJ2-7; the D gene could be TRBD1 or TRBD2 (5 bases each). CDR3 length equals 13 residues. CDR1 and CDR2 from the germline V gene are SEHNR and FQNEAQ (reference sequence). V lost 6 bases and J lost 8, with 17 bases in between. As DNA, the CDR3 is TGTGCCAGCAGTTTGGGACCGGTGACCCAGCAGTACTTC. Encoded protein: CASSLGPVTQQYF.

The chain combines TRBV27 with TRBJ2-1; a weak D match, TRBD2 (7 bases). Germline V gene lookup returns CDR1 MNHEY and CDR2 SMNVEV (reference sequence). The CDR3 has 17 amino acids. The V gene lost 5 bases and the J gene lost 8 bases, with 25 bases spanning the gap. The CDR3 reads CASSTPSNGGLLDEQFF. CDR3 nucleotide sequence: TGTGCCAGCAGTACCCCCTCTAACGGGGGGCTATTGGATGAGCAGTTCTTC.

This sequence joins TRBV30 and TRBJ2-1; 7 bases align to TRBD1. The germline CDR1 and CDR2 sequences are GTSNPN and SVGIG (reference sequence). V lost 8 bases, J lost 0 bases, and 7 bases stayed unmatched. This CDR3 region has 14 residues. The CDR3 sequence is CAVQGVRSYNEQFF. CDR3 coding DNA: TGTGCCGTTCAGGGGGTCCGCTCCTACAATGAGCAGTTCTTC.

This clonotype occurred a few times. In DNA, the CDR3 is TGTGCCAGCAGCTCTAGGGGCGGGGACCCCAAGGCTTCACCCCTCCACTTT. Protein product: CASSSRGGDPKASPLHF. The chain is built from TRBV11-2 and TRBJ1-6, with a weak D call TRBD1 (5 bases). This CDR3 contains 17 residues. Looked up from germline, CDR1 is SGHAT and CDR2 is FQNNGV. The ends were cut back, 4 bases at V and 9 bases at J, with 22 bases in the middle.